This T cell receptor (beta chain) emerged from a study of CD8+ T cells in alopecia areata. Study context: The study gave treated patients oral tofacitinib at 5 to 10 mg twice daily.

Study-level results: Patients shared TCRs less clearly than mice did, possibly owing to HLA. Clonality in lesional scalp, especially alopecia totalis/universalis, exceeded that of normal scalp.

After isolation, RNA underwent reverse transcription to generate cDNA as the sequencing template. Some clones are missing from TCRdb's copy, which holds only in-frame ones; the method was immunoSEQ multiplex PCR. The sample yields around 7,500 clones, around 60% seen once. Researchers took lesional scalp punch biopsies and peripheral blood from people who were alopecia areata patients. V was trimmed by 5 bases and J by 5 bases, leaving 16 bases between them. CDR3 size: 14 residues. Per the germline V gene, CDR1 is SGHDT and CDR2 is YYEEEE. About this clone: Its matching antigen is unknown.

The sample here was skin, taken at week 0. The receptor comes from a human donor with alopecia areata. This chain uses TRBV5-6 with TRBJ1-2; possible D gene TRBD1, 6 bases. CDR3 residues: CASRGRGGRYGYTF. The DNA of the CDR3 is TGTGCCAGCAGGGGTAGGGGGGGGCGGTATGGCTACACCTTC.